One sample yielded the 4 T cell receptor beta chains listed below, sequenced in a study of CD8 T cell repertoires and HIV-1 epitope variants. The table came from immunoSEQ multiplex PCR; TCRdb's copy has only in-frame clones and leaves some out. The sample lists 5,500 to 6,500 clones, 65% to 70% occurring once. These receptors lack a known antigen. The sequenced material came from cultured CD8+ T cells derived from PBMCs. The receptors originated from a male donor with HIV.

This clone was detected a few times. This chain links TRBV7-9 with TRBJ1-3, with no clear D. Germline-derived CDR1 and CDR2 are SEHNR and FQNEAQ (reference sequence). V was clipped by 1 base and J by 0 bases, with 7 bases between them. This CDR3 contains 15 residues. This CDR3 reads CASSLDNNSGNTIYF. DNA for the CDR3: TGTGCCAGCAGCTTAGACAACAACTCTGGAAACACCATATATTTT.

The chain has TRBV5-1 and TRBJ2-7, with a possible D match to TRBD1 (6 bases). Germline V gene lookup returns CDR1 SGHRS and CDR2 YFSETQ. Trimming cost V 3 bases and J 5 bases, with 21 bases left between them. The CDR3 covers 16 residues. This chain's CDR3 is CASSSWRDRLAHEQYF. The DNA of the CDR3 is TGCGCCAGCAGCTCGTGGCGTGACAGGTTAGCCCACGAGCAGTACTTC.

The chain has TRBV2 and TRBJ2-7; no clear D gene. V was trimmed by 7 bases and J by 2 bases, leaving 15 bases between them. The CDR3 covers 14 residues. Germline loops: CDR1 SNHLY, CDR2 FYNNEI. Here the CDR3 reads CASTLEMDAYEQYF. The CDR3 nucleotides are TGTGCCAGCACCCTAGAAATGGACGCCTACGAGCAGTACTTC.

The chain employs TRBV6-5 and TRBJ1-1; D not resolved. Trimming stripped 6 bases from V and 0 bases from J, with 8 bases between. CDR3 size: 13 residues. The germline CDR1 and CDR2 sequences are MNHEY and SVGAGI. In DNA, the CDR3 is TGTGCCAGCAGCCACGCGGTGAACACTGAAGCTTTCTTT. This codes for CASSHAVNTEAFF.